Here is one TCR beta chain with its context. Its antigen is still unknown. The germline gives CDR1 DFQATT, CDR2 SNEGSKA (reference sequence). This CDR3 region has 15 residues. The germline V and J ends were trimmed by 3 bases and 0 bases, with 11 bases remaining between them. Healthy Caucasians supplied all donations. In TCRdb, the 5' RACE reads were re-called with MiXCR into one record per CDR3 protein. The sample lists more than 1.5 million distinct CDR3 sequences, under 35% occurring once. The sample is drawn from a study of identical twins. General study points: Where beta out-of-frame sequences were concerned, excess twin sharing was weaker. Compared with models, monozygotic twins showed more out-of-frame TCR alpha sharing. Rather than following the same donors, the conclusions depended on cross-sectional statistical analysis.

The chain joins TRBV20-1 to TRBJ2-2, with D perhaps TRBD1 or TRBD2 (5 bases each). Source material: cord blood. This clonotype was obtained from a newborn girl in good health. The CDR3, as DNA: TGCAGTGCTAGGAAGGGACGGCCGAACACCGGGGAGCTGTTTTTT. This encodes CSARKGRPNTGELFF.